Listed below are T cell receptor beta chains from one sample, sequenced in a study of shared clonotypes between healthy human individuals. The method was immunoSEQ multiplex PCR; TCRdb's version includes in-frame clones alone and lacks a portion of them. The sample includes around 300,000 clones, 87% of them seen just once. The sequenced sample was memory CD8+ T cells sorted from blood. These receptors all stem from a man aged 18 to 29 in good health. The CDR3 runs from the conserved cysteine through the conserved F or W. Fields, in order: V gene, D gene, J gene, clone size, CDR3 protein, CDR3 DNA. D genes are given only for firm matches. The size of a clone is reported for some rows only, either as once, few or many, or as a class for expanded clones.

TRBV11-2,NA,TRBJ2-1,once,CASSIPPIDEQFF,TGTGCCAGCAGCATACCACCGATTGATGAGCAGTTCTTC
TRBV7-6,NA,TRBJ1-1,few,CASSLDEDGNTEAFF,TGTGCCAGCAGCTTAGATGAGGACGGGAACACTGAAGCTTTCTTT
TRBV10-2,NA,TRBJ2-1,NA,CASSPEPWGSYNEQFF,TGCGCCAGCAGTCCCGAGCCCTGGGGCTCCTACAATGAGCAGTTCTTC
TRBV29-1,TRBD2,TRBJ2-1,NA,CSVVLGTSGKYNEQFF,TGCAGCGTTGTCCTTGGGACTAGCGGGAAATACAATGAGCAGTTCTTC
TRBV2,NA,TRBJ1-1,NA,CASSEWGVENTEAFF,TGTGCCAGCAGTGAATGGGGGGTGGAGAACACTGAAGCTTTCTTT
TRBV18,NA,TRBJ2-7,NA,CASSPLSTEQYF,TGTGCCAGCTCACCCTTAAGTACGGAGCAGTACTTC
TRBV12-5,TRBD1,TRBJ1-1,NA,CASGLDRLEAFF,TGTGCTAGTGGCTTGGACAGGCTTGAAGCTTTCTTT
TRBV7-9,TRBD1,TRBJ1-2,NA,CASSLVDRDNNYGYTF,TGTGCCAGCAGCTTGGTTGACAGGGACAACAACTATGGCTACACCTTC
TRBV9,NA,TRBJ2-3,NA,CASSLPRDTDTQYF,TGTGCCAGCAGCTTACCCCGGGATACAGATACGCAGTATTTT
TRBV11-2,TRBD2,TRBJ2-7,NA,CASSLEGASGYEQYF,TGTGCCAGCAGCTTAGAAGGAGCTAGCGGGTACGAGCAGTACTTC
TRBV5-8,NA,TRBJ2-7,NA,CASSVDRGIGYEQYF,TGTGCCAGCAGCGTTGACAGAGGCATTGGCTACGAGCAGTACTTC
TRBV6-1,TRBD1,TRBJ1-2,many,CASSLPTGPYTF,TGTGCCAGCAGTCTTCCGACAGGGCCCTACACCTTC
TRBV29-1,TRBD1,TRBJ2-7,NA,CSVEDRDSYEQYF,TGCAGCGTTGAGGACAGGGATTCCTACGAGCAGTACTTC
TRBV7-9,NA,TRBJ2-5,NA,CASSLEHSQETQYF,TGTGCCAGCAGCTTAGAGCACAGCCAAGAGACCCAGTACTTC
TRBV28,NA,TRBJ2-1,NA,CASSFGVVGQFF,TGTGCCAGCAGCTTTGGCGTAGTCGGGCAGTTCTTC
TRBV5-1,NA,TRBJ2-7,NA,CASSLGGYYEQYF,TGCGCCAGCAGCTTGGGTGGGTACTACGAGCAGTACTTC
TRBV6-1,NA,TRBJ2-7,NA,CASSEDSGFGEQYF,TGTGCCAGCAGTGAAGATTCGGGTTTTGGTGAGCAGTACTTC
TRBV2,TRBD1,TRBJ2-7,NA,CASSETRTGFSYEQYF,TGTGCCAGCAGTGAAACCCGGACAGGGTTTTCCTACGAGCAGTACTTC
TRBV27,TRBD2,TRBJ2-1,NA,CASSPRTSGNEQFF,TGTGCCAGCAGTCCACGGACTAGCGGGAATGAGCAGTTCTTC
TRBV28,NA,TRBJ1-6,once,CASSSPVGAAYNSPLHF,TGTGCCAGCAGTTCCCCCGTGGGGGCCGCCTATAATTCACCCCTCCACTTT
TRBV28,TRBD1,TRBJ1-1,NA,CASRDRNTEAFF,TGTGCGTCAAGGGACAGGAACACTGAAGCTTTCTTT
TRBV7-9,TRBD1,TRBJ1-2,NA,CASSPPTGRDLYGYTF,TGTGCCAGCAGCCCGCCGACAGGGAGGGACCTGTATGGCTACACCTTC
TRBV5-1,NA,TRBJ2-7,NA,CASSLGVNSYEQYF,TGCGCCAGCAGCTTGGGTGTTAACTCCTACGAGCAGTACTTC
TRBV30,NA,TRBJ2-4,NA,CAWSVQGEGIQYF,TGTGCCTGGAGTGTCCAGGGGGAGGGTATTCAGTACTTC
TRBV7-9,NA,TRBJ2-7,NA,CASSPGGGAWEQYF,TGTGCCAGCAGCCCCGGTGGGGGGGCCTGGGAGCAGTACTTC
TRBV27,NA,TRBJ2-2,NA,CASSYGTNTGELFF,TGTGCCAGCAGTTATGGAACGAACACCGGGGAGCTGTTTTTT
TRBV7-9,NA,TRBJ1-4,NA,CASSQLYEKLFF,TGTGCCAGCAGCCAACTATATGAAAAACTGTTTTTT
TRBV7-9,TRBD1,TRBJ2-5,few,CASSTRTGPLQETQYF,TGTGCCAGCAGCACCCGGACAGGGCCCTTACAAGAGACCCAGTACTTC
TRBV18,NA,TRBJ2-7,many,CASSHDTPEQYF,TGTGCCAGCTCACATGACACCCCTGAGCAGTACTTC
TRBV7-9,NA,TRBJ2-2,NA,CASSPGQLNTGELFF,TGTGCCAGCAGCCCAGGACAGTTAAACACCGGGGAGCTGTTTTTT
TRBV7-8,NA,TRBJ2-7,NA,CASCLGGVSYEQYF,TGTGCCAGCTGCCTCGGCGGGGTCTCCTACGAGCAGTACTTC